This TCR beta chain was sequenced for a study of T cell responses to AZD1222 COVID-19 vaccine. Across the whole study: Second-dose groups at about 4 or about 12 weeks were pooled. Study-wide results and caveats: CD4 TCRs covered the whole spike, strongest at regions 160-218 and 743-854. The study reported that nearly half of spike-specific TCRs target unmutated variant regions. Clonal diversity was possibly underestimated, and white British individuals and females predominated among donors.

The CDR3 length is 13 residues. V was shortened by 1 base and J by 12 bases, with 13 bases between the two germline ends. Germline V gene lookup returns CDR1 MGHRA and CDR2 YSYEKL. Clones were read by immunoSEQ multiplex PCR, and TCRdb kept only the in-frame ones, dropping some. The sample holds approximately 57,000 clones; approximately 86% are singletons and the top ten take around 15%. A word on this clone: Its specificity is not known.

This TCR was sampled from an adult in good health. Here the sequenced sample was peripheral blood, taken on day 0 of AZD1222 vaccination. The chain employs TRBV4-1 and TRBJ2-1, with D hard to call. For the CDR3, the DNA is TGCGCCAGCAGCCAAGTGGGCAGTCTAGGGCAGTTCTTC. Its translation is CASSQVGSLGQFF.